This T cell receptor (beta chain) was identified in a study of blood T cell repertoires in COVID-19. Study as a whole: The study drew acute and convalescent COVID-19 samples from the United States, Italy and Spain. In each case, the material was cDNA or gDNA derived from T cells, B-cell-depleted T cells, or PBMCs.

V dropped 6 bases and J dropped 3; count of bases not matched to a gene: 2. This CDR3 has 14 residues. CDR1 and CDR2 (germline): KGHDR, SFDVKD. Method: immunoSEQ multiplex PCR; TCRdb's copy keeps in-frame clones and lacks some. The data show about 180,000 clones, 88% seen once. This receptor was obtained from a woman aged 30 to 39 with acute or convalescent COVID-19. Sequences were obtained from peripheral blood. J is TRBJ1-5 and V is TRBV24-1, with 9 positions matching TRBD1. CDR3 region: CATSRQGDNQPQHF. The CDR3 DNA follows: TGTGCCACCAGTCGACAGGGGGACAATCAGCCCCAGCATTTT.